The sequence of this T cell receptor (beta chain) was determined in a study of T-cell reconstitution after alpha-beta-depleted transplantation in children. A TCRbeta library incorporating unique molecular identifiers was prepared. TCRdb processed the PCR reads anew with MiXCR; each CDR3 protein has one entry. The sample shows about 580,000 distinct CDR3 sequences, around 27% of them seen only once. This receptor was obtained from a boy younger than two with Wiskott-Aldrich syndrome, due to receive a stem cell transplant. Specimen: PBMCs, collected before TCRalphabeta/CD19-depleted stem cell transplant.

The CDR3 nucleotides are TGTGCCACACATTTCGGGAGCTCTGGAAACACCATATATTTT. This translates into CATHFGSSGNTIYF. V is TRBV12-3 or TRBV12-4 and J is TRBJ1-3; no reliable D call. V was clipped by 10 bases and J by 0 bases, with 13 bases between them. The CDR3 is 14 residues long.